This T cell receptor beta chain was profiled in a study of cytomegalovirus exposure and HLA in healthy donors. About the research overall: Membership in the Caucasian-associated ancestry cluster was found for 75% to 85% of around 380 genotyped donors. Study-wide results and caveats: A later analysis reportedly identified an Asian-associated ancestry cluster as carrying fewer N-insertions than the 666-donor mean.

The study ran its PCR with 60 Vbeta and 13 Jbeta primers. Libraries were prepared by immunoSEQ multiplex PCR; TCRdb keeps only in-frame clonotypes and omits some of them. The table lists about 110,000 clones, roughly 69% of them singletons. Every donor was a healthy person donating bone marrow. After removal of 2 bases from V and 8 bases from J, the junction contained 15 bases not matched to a gene. Germline V gene lookup returns CDR1 MNHEY and CDR2 SMNVEV (reference sequence). The CDR3 consists of 17 residues. A word on this clone: No antigen is known for it.

The source of this sequence is a man aged 30 to 39 in good health and CMV-seropositive. Material: PBMCs. V usage is TRBV27 and J usage is TRBJ1-5, with 7 bases aligning to TRBD1. DNA for the CDR3: TGTGCCAGCAGTTTAACCCCCGACAGGGCGATGTCGAAGCCCCAGCATTTT. Amino acids: CASSLTPDRAMSKPQHF.